Sequencing of this T cell receptor beta chain was carried out in a study of cytomegalovirus exposure and HLA in healthy donors. Study results and limitations: The listing of 150 to 200 TCR beta chains classed them as cytomegalovirus-associated.

Primers: 60 Vbeta forward and 13 Jbeta reverse. Sequencing used immunoSEQ multiplex PCR; TCRdb keeps in-frame clones, though not all of them. This sample has 160,000 or so clones, with around three quarters found just once. With respect to this clone: Its target is unknown.

CDR1 and CDR2 (germline): SGHDT, YYEEEE. CDR3 length: 16 residues. Trimming stripped 1 base from V and 5 bases from J, with 18 bases between. The V call is TRBV5-6, the J call TRBJ1-1; possible D gene TRBD1, 6 bases. The TCR comes from a man between 35 and 55 years old in good health and CMV-seronegative. The sample taken for sequencing was PBMCs. The CDR3 loop reads CASSLFVSGVWTEAFF. CDR3 nucleotides: TGTGCCAGCAGCTTGTTCGTGTCAGGGGTTTGGACTGAAGCTTTCTTT.